This TCR beta chain was sequenced during a study of blood T cells in healthy people across ages. V lost 1 base and J lost 6; bases outside the gene matches: 7. This CDR3 comprises 16 residues. Germline V CDR1 and CDR2: SGHAT, FQDESV (reference sequence). Overall study results and limits: Long-lived and aged donors differed, with more naive CD4+ cells and higher diversity in the long-lived. Researchers report that TCR beta diversity correlated strongly with naive T cell percentage.

Regarding this clonotype: Its antigen remains unidentified.

The use of a sample-barcoded 5' primer and a J-beta primer mix characterized a second PCR of about 7 to 12 cycles. TCRdb reprocessed the 5' RACE reads with MiXCR, giving one entry per CDR3 protein. This sample carries 1.5 million to 2 million distinct CDR3 sequences, about 35% of them seen once, and the ten largest clones take about 11%. This chain links TRBV11-1 with TRBJ2-1; the match to TRBD2 covers 9 bases. The receptor's source is a woman in her 30s in good health. The source material was blood. CDR3 residues: CASSLEGGRASNEQFF. The CDR3 nucleotides are TGTGCCAGCAGCTTAGAGGGCGGGAGGGCCTCCAATGAGCAGTTCTTC. Looking up the rest from reference TRBV11-1 and TRBJ2-1 gives the full variable domain: EAEVAQSPRYKITEKSQAVAFWCDPISGHATLYWYRQILGQGPELLVQFQDESVVDDSQLPKDRFSAERLKGVDSTLKIQPAELGDSAMYLCASSLEGGRASNEQFFGPGTRLTVL.